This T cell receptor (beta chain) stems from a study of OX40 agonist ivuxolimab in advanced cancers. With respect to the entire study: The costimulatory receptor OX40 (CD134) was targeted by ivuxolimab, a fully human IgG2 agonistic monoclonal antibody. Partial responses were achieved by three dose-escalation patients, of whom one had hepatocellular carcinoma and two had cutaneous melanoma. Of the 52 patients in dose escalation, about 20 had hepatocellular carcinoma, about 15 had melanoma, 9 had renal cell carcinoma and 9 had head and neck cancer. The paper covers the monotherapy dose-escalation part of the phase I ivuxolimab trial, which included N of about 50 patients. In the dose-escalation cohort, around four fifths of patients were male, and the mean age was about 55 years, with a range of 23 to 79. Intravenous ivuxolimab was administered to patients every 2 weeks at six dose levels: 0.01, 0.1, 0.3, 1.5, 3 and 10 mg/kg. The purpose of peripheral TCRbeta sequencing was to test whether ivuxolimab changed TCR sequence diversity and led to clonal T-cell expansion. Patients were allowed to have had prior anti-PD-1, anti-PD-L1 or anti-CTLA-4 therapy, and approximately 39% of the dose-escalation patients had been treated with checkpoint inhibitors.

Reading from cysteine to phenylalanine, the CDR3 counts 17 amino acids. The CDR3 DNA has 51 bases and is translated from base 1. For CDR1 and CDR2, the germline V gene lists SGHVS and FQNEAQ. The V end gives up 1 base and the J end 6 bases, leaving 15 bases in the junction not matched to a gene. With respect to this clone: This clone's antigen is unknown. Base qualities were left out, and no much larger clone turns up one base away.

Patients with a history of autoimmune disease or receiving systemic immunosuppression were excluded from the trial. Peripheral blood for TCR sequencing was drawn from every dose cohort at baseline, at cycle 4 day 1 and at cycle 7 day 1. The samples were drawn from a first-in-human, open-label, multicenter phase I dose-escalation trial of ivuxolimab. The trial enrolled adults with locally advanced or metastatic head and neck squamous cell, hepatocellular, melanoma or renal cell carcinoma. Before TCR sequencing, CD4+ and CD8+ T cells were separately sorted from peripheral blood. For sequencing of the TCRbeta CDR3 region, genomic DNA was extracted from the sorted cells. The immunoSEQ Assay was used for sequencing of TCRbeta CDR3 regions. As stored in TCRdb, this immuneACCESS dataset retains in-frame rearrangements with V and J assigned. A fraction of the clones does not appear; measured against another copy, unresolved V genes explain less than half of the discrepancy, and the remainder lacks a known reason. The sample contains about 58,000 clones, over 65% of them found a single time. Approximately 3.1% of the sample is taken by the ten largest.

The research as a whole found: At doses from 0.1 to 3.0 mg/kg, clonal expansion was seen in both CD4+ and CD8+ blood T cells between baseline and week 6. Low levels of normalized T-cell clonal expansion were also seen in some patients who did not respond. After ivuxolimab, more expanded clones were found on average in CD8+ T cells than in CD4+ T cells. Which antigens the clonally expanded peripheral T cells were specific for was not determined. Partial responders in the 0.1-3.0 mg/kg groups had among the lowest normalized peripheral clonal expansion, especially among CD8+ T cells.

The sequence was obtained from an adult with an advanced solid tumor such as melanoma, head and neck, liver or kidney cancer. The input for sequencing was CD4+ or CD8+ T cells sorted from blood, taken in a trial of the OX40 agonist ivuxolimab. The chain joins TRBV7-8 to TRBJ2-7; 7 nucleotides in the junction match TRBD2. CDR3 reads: CASSLVRGVGQGTEQYF. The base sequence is TGTGCCAGCAGCTTAGTTCGGGGGGTCGGGCAGGGAACCGAGCAGTACTTC.